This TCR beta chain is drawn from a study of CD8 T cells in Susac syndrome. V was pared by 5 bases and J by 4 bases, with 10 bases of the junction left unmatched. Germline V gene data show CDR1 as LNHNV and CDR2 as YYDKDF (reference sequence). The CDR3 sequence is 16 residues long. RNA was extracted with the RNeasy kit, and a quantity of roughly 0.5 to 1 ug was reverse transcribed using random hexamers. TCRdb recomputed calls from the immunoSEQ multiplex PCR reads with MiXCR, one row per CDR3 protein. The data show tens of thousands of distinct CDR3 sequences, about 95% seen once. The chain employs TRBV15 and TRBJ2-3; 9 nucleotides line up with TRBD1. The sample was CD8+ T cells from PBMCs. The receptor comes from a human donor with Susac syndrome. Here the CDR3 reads CATSFQPGQGADTQYF. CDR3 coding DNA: TGTGCCACCAGCTTTCAGCCGGGACAGGGTGCAGATACGCAGTATTTT.